This entry features one T cell receptor (beta chain) sequence. This specimen comes from a study of T-cell reconstitution after alpha-beta-depleted transplantation in children. A TCRbeta library incorporating unique molecular identifiers was prepared. Via MiXCR, TCRdb re-called the PCR reads, giving one row per CDR3 protein. The table records over 400,000 distinct CDR3 sequences, around two fifths of them present only once. Germline CDR1 MNHEY, CDR2 SVGEGT. V lost 7 bases and J 5 bases, leaving 27 bases between the germline ends. This CDR3 has 17 residues. The sequencing used PBMCs, collected before TCRalphabeta/CD19-depleted stem cell transplant. The chain is built from TRBV6-2 or TRBV6-3 and TRBJ2-7; maybe TRBD1 (5 bases). The receptor was isolated from a girl aged 2 to 9 with aplastic anemia, due to receive a stem cell transplant. CDR3: CASNIAPPGREMDEQYF. DNA of the CDR3: TGTGCCAGCAACATCGCCCCCCCAGGGCGTGAAATGGACGAGCAGTACTTC.